These T cell receptor beta chains were read from a single sample in a study of OX40 agonist ivuxolimab in advanced cancers. The protocol was immunoSEQ multiplex PCR, while the TCRdb copy is restricted to in-frame clones and leaves out a portion. Of fewer than 140,000 clones in the sample, approximately 90% were seen once. The starting material was CD4+ or CD8+ T cells sorted from blood, obtained in a trial of the OX40 agonist ivuxolimab. Receptors were obtained from an adult with an advanced solid tumor such as melanoma, head and neck, liver or kidney cancer. Each CDR3 is given with its conserved first and last residue. Each record gives: CDR3 length, V gene, clone size, D gene, J gene, CDR3 DNA, CDR3 protein. A D gene is named only where the DNA matches it firmly. Rows may omit the clone size; those that give it use once, few, many or a size class.

15	TRBV6-1	.	.	TRBJ2-7	TGTGCCAGCAGAGGGGGCGGGGGGCGCGCCTACGAGCAGTACTTC	CASRGGGGRAYEQYF
12	TRBV7-8	.	TRBD1	TRBJ1-5	TGTGCCAGCAGCCAAGACAGGGGGCATCAGCATTTT	CASSQDRGHQHF
18	TRBV15	.	.	TRBJ1-6	TGTGCCACCAGCAGACTGACTCTCGGAACCTCGGTGGGTTCACCCCTCCACTTT	CATSRLTLGTSVGSPLHF
17	TRBV7-2	.	.	TRBJ2-1	TGTGCCAGCAGCTTAGTACTTTCGCAGGGGAGGGTCAATGAGCAGTTCTTC	CASSLVLSQGRVNEQFF
17	TRBV6-1	.	TRBD1	TRBJ1-4	TGTGCCAGCAGTGAAGCAGAAGGGACAGGGAGAAGGTTGGGACTGTTTTTT	CASSEAEGTGRRLGLFF
16	TRBV7-2	once	TRBD1	TRBJ2-7	TGCGCCAGCAGCCAACTCAGACAGGGGACCTCCTACGAGCAGTACTTC	CASSQLRQGTSYEQYF
13	TRBV27	.	.	TRBJ2-7	TGTGCCAGCAGTGAGGGACGAGAGGTCGAGCAGTACTTC	CASSEGREVEQYF
13	TRBV19	once	.	TRBJ2-3	TGTGCCAGTAGTATAACCCGGACAGATACGCAGTATTTT	CASSITRTDTQYF
14	TRBV12-2	.	.	TRBJ2-3	TGTGCAAGTCGCTTAGCGCAGGGGGCGGATACGCAGTATTTT	CASRLAQGADTQYF
11	TRBV6-1	.	.	TRBJ1-2	TGTGCCAGCAGTCGGACCTATGGCTACACCTTC	CASSRTYGYTF
14	TRBV28	.	.	TRBJ2-7	TGTGCCAGCAGTTCGCCCCCAGGCTCCTACGAGCAGTACTTC	CASSSPPGSYEQYF
16	TRBV5-5	.	TRBD2	TRBJ2-1	TGTGCCAGCAGTCCCAGGACTAGCGGGGCCCACAATGAGCAGTTCTTC	CASSPRTSGAHNEQFF
16	TRBV18	.	.	TRBJ1-2	TGTGCCAGCTCACCAGGATCTCAGCACCCATCCTATGGCTACACCTTC	CASSPGSQHPSYGYTF
17	TRBV9	.	.	TRBJ1-2	TGTGCCAGCAGCGAACGAGTCAGTGGGGAAGGGGAGGGTGGCTACACCTTC	CASSERVSGEGEGGYTF
13	TRBV4-2	once	TRBD2	TRBJ2-3	TGTGCCAGCAGCCGGGGGAGGGCAGATACGCAGTATTTT	CASSRGRADTQYF
13	TRBV2	.	.	TRBJ1-6	TGTGCCAGCAAAGGACAGCAGAATTCACCCCTCCACTTT	CASKGQQNSPLHF
13	TRBV10-3	.	TRBD1	TRBJ1-5	TGTGCCACCAAGGGACAGTCCAATCAGCCCCAGCATTTT	CATKGQSNQPQHF
13	TRBV11-2	.	.	TRBJ2-5	TGTGCCAGCAGCACACGGCCCCCGGAGACCCAGTACTTC	CASSTRPPETQYF
15	TRBV5-1	.	.	TRBJ2-7	TGCGCCAGCAGCTTGGACGGACAGCGCTTCTACGAGCAGTACTTC	CASSLDGQRFYEQYF
15	TRBV5-1	.	TRBD2	TRBJ2-3	TGCGCCAGCAGCTTGGCCGGGGGGGCCGTAGATACGCAGTATTTT	CASSLAGGAVDTQYF
15	TRBV19	.	TRBD1	TRBJ2-3	TGTGCCAGTAGTATTGGACAGGGATGGACAGATACGCAGTATTTT	CASSIGQGWTDTQYF
15	TRBV7-2	.	.	TRBJ1-5	TGTGCCAGCAGCTTAGCGGGGTTGGATAATCAGCCCCAGCATTTT	CASSLAGLDNQPQHF
15	TRBV5-1	.	.	TRBJ1-4	TGCGCCAGCAGCTTGGGGACAGCAGAGGATGAAAAACTGTTTTTT	CASSLGTAEDEKLFF
13	TRBV27	.	TRBD2	TRBJ2-1	TGTGCCAGCGCGGGGGGGCCAAGGAATGAGCAGTTCTTC	CASAGGPRNEQFF
16	TRBV23-1	.	TRBD1	TRBJ1-5	TGCGCCAGCAGCCGGCCCCCGGGACAGGTAAATCAGCCCCAGCATTTT	CASSRPPGQVNQPQHF
13	TRBV7-9	.	.	TRBJ1-2	TGTGCCAGCAGCTCCCAGGACTTTCGTGGCTACACCTTC	CASSSQDFRGYTF